The sequence of this T cell receptor (beta chain) was determined in a study of a mutant IDH1 vaccine in newly diagnosed glioma. Study details: Patients were pretreated with radiotherapy, temozolomide, or both, mostly both.

This clone has a single count. Assay used: immunoSEQ multiplex PCR; TCRdb lists only in-frame clones, some missing. The sample includes about 46,000 clones, 86% seen only once; the top ten take 2.4%. Time point denoted: baseline, week 1 (first vaccination visit). The treatment here: pre-vaccination baseline after standard-of-care therapy. The donors had new WHO grade 3 or 4 astrocytomas; these were IDH1-mutant and ATRX-lost. This CDR3 has 14 amino acids. The germline CDR1 and CDR2 sequences are SGHRS and YFSETQ. V lost 0 bases and J 5 bases, leaving 8 bases between the germline ends. This specimen was PBMCs, taken from a glioma patient treated with radiotherapy, temozolomide or both. The receptor's source is a man aged 35-49 years with glioma. The genes are TRBV5-1 and TRBJ1-4; D call uncertain. CDR3 region: CASSLGQENEKLFF. The CDR3 coding sequence is TGCGCCAGCAGCTTGGGTCAGGAAAATGAAAAACTGTTTTTT.